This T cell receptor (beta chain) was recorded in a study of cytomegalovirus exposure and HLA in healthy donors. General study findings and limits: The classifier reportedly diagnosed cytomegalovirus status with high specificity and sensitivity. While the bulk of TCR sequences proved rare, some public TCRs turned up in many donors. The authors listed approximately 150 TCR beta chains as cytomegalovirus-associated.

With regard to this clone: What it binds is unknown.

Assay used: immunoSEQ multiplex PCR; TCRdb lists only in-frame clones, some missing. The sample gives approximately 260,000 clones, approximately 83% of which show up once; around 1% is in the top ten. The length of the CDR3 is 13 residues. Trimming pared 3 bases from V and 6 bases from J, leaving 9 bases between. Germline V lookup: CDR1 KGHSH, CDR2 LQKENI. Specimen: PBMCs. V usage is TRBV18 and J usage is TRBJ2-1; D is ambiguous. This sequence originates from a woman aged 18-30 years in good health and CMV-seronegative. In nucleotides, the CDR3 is TGTGCCAGCTCACCCGCGGTGGGCAATGAGCAGTTCTTC. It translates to CASSPAVGNEQFF.